This T cell receptor (beta chain) was profiled in a study of identical twins. TCRdb recomputed calls from the 5' RACE reads with MiXCR, one row per CDR3 protein. The profile shows under 800,000 distinct CDR3 sequences, approximately 21% of them singletons. This clonotype occurred a few times. CDR1 LNHNV and CDR2 YYDKDF come from the germline V gene (reference sequence). The CDR3 loop spans 12 amino acids. Trimming stripped 4 bases from V and 12 bases from J, with 16 bases between. The data were also submitted as part of a second study, on T cells expressing NK-cell markers.

This TCR was sampled from a young woman in good health. The J gene is TRBJ2-7, the V gene TRBV15; D is unclear. Material: PBMCs. CDR3 nucleotides: TGTGCCACCAGCATCCACCTCGGATTTCTGTACTTC. This translates into CATSIHLGFLYF.